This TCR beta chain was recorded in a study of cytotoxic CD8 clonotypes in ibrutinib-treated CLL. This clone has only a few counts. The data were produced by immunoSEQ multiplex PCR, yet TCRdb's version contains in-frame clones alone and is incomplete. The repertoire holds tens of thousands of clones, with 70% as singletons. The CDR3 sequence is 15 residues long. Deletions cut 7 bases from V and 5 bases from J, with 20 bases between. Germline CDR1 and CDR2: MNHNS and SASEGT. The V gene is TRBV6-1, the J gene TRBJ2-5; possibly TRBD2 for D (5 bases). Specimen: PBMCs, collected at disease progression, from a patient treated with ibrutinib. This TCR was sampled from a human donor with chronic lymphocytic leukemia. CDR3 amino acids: CASTQFLGVGETQYF. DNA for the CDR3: TGTGCCAGCACCCAATTCCTCGGGGTTGGTGAGACCCAGTACTTC.